The 20 T cell receptor beta chains below were found in one sample sequenced in a study of identical twins. In TCRdb, the 5' RACE reads were re-called with MiXCR into one record per CDR3 protein. The repertoire holds around 340,000 distinct CDR3 sequences, with 12% as singletons. The sample was also reused in another study, on yellow fever vaccine responses in identical twins.

The sequenced sample was CD8+ T cells sorted from blood. Receptor source: a woman between 18 and 30 years old in good health.

The genes are TRBV11-2 and TRBJ2-3; unclear D gene. This CDR3 has 14 amino acids. V was trimmed by 0 bases and J by 5 bases, leaving 9 bases between them. Looked up from germline, CDR1 is SGHAT and CDR2 is FQNNGV. CDR3 in DNA: TGTGCCAGCAGCTTAGAATCAGCGAAAGATACGCAGTATTTT. Its translation: CASSLESAKDTQYF.

This clonotype showed up many times. V gene TRBV12-3 or TRBV12-4 combines with J gene TRBJ2-5; 13 bases map to TRBD2. There are 16 residues in the CDR3. The V segment lost 5 bases and the J segment 2 bases; nucleotides outside the gene matches: 5. The CDR3 coding sequence is TGTGCCAGCAGTAACTCACTAGCGGGAGGGCAAGAGACCCAGTACTTC. It encodes CASSNSLAGGQETQYF.

In this sample, this clonotype turned up a few times. The chain is built from TRBV4-1 and TRBJ2-3; the match to TRBD2 covers 8 bases. The length of the CDR3 is 16 residues. CDR1 and CDR2 (germline): MGHRA, YSYEKL. V gave up 6 bases and J gave up 0 bases; unmatched junction bases: 8. CDR3 protein: CASRMTSASSTDTQYF. CDR3 sequence (DNA): TGCGCCAGCAGAATGACTAGCGCATCTAGCACAGATACGCAGTATTTT.

In this sample, this clonotype turned up a few times. V usage is TRBV2 and J usage is TRBJ2-2; 8 positions match TRBD1. CDR1 and CDR2 from the germline V gene are SNHLY and FYNNEI. The CDR3 sequence is 15 residues long. Trimming took 10 bases from V and 0 from J; bases not matched to a gene: 7. CDR3 region: CANLLTGANTGELFF. The CDR3 DNA is TGTGCCAACCTACTGACAGGGGCGAACACCGGGGAGCTGTTTTTT.

The rearrangement joins TRBV25-1 to TRBJ1-4; unclear D gene. The ends were cut back, 8 bases at V and 10 bases at J, with 14 bases in the middle. The germline V gene has CDR1 MGHDK and CDR2 SYGVNS. The CDR3 spans 12 residues. CDR3 bases: TGTGCCAGCGGGGAACAATGGGCAAAACTGTTTTTT. This gives the protein CASGEQWAKLFF.

This clonotype was seen a few times. V gene TRBV10-2 combines with J gene TRBJ2-5; TRBD1 matches at 8 bases. The V segment lost 8 bases and the J segment 2 bases; nucleotides outside the gene matches: 13. The CDR3 consists of 16 residues. Germline V gene sequence: CDR1 WSHSY, CDR2 SAAADI. The CDR3 is CASVFGQGARQETQYF. DNA of the CDR3: TGCGCCAGCGTTTTCGGGCAGGGGGCACGGCAAGAGACCCAGTACTTC.

The chain links TRBV6-5 to TRBJ1-6; possibly TRBD1 for D (5 bases). V shed 0 bases and J shed 1 base, with 7 bases lying between them. The germline V gene encodes CDR1 MNHEY and CDR2 SVGAGI. The CDR3 sequence is 16 residues long. Here the CDR3 DNA reads TGTGCCAGCAGTTACTCGAGGGGTTCCTATAATTCACCCCTCCACTTT. It yields the protein CASSYSRGSYNSPLHF.

A few counts support this clonotype. The CDR3: CASSSGGSYSNQPQHF. Here the CDR3 DNA reads TGTGCCAGCAGCTCCGGCGGGTCCTATAGCAATCAGCCCCAGCATTTT. This chain links TRBV3-1 with TRBJ1-5; no reliable D call. Germline V lookup: CDR1 LGHDT, CDR2 YNNKEL (reference sequence). The CDR3 runs 16 residues. V was cut by 5 bases and J by 0 bases, with 14 bases left in between.

This clonotype appeared a few times. CDR3 region: CASSLVTTPYNEQFF. In nucleotides, the CDR3 is TGTGCCAGCAGCTTAGTTACCACACCCTACAATGAGCAGTTCTTC. The J gene is TRBJ2-1, the V gene TRBV7-2; D is unresolved. The V end lost 1 base, the J end lost 2 bases, and 9 bases lay between the germline ends. The CDR3 runs to 15 residues. Looked up from germline, CDR1 is SGHTA and CDR2 is FQGNSA.

This clonotype was seen ten or more times. This chain joins TRBV5-1 and TRBJ1-1; 7 bases match TRBD1. The CDR3 is 13 residues long. CDR1 is SGHRS and CDR2 is YFSETQ in the germline V gene. V lost 3 bases, J lost 7 bases, and 6 bases stayed unmatched. The CDR3 sequence: CASSSTGTLEAFF. In DNA form, the CDR3 reads TGCGCCAGCAGCTCGACAGGGACCCTTGAAGCTTTCTTT.

V gene TRBV28 combines with J gene TRBJ2-7; no firm D call. V was shortened by 1 base and J by 4 bases, with 8 bases between the two germline ends. This CDR3 has 13 residues. Per the germline V gene, CDR1 is MDHEN and CDR2 is SYDVKM. CDR3 DNA sequence: TGTGCCAGCAGTTTATCCGACAATTACGAGCAGTACTTC. Amino acid sequence: CASSLSDNYEQYF.

This clonotype was recorded many times. The genes are TRBV7-9 and TRBJ2-1; 7 positions agree with TRBD1. The ends lost 4 bases at V and 4 bases at J; junction bases unmatched: 7. The CDR3 runs to 15 residues. CDR1 and CDR2 from the germline V gene are SEHNR and FQNEAQ (reference sequence). The CDR3 coding sequence is TGTGCCAGCAGCTCAGCAGGGGGACCGTACAATGAGCAGTTCTTC. This encodes CASSSAGGPYNEQFF.

The chain uses TRBV19 and TRBJ2-1, with 7 bases that match TRBD2. Germline-derived CDR1 and CDR2 are LNHDA and SQIVND (reference sequence). With 3 bases clipped from V and 2 bases from J, the junction kept 4 bases outside the gene matches. The CDR3 spans 15 residues. In DNA, the CDR3 is TGTGCCAGTAGTATTGTGAGCGGGGCCTACAATGAGCAGTTCTTC. Encoded protein: CASSIVSGAYNEQFF. Combining the CDR3 with reference TRBV19 and TRBJ2-1 gives the whole variable domain DGGITQSPKYLFRKEGQNVTLSCEQNLNHDAMYWYRQDPGQGLRLIYYSQIVNDFQKGDIAEGYSVSREKKESFPLTVTSAQKNPTAFYLCASSIVSGAYNEQFFGPGTRLTVL.

This clonotype was recorded a few times. The chain recombines TRBV5-1 with TRBJ2-5; TRBD2 is a possible D gene (5 bases). Trimming removed 4 bases at V and 2 bases at J, with 15 bases between. Per the germline V gene, CDR1 is SGHRS and CDR2 is YFSETQ. CDR3 size: 15 residues. The CDR3 region is CASSTTPGSQETQYF. The CDR3 DNA reads as TGCGCCAGCAGCACGACCCCGGGATCTCAAGAGACCCAGTACTTC.

The gene calls are TRBV7-9 and TRBJ1-2, with D possibly matching TRBD1 (6 bases). Germline-derived CDR1 and CDR2 are SEHNR and FQNEAQ (reference sequence). Trimming took off 1 base at V and 3 bases at J, with 15 bases between the two ends. The CDR3 has 16 amino acids. This CDR3 is CASSLETGTTDYGYTF. The CDR3 coding sequence is TGTGCCAGCAGCTTAGAGACTGGGACAACCGACTATGGCTACACCTTC.

This clonotype has a count of ten or more. J is TRBJ2-3 and V is TRBV12-3 or TRBV12-4, with 7 bases that match TRBD1. The trim removed 4 bases at V and 4 bases at J, leaving 5 bases unmatched. CDR3 size: 14 residues. The CDR3 sequence is CASSSTGTADTQYF. The CDR3 DNA sequence: TGTGCCAGCAGTTCGACAGGGACGGCAGATACGCAGTATTTT.

This clonotype was detected a few times. This rearrangement joins TRBV6-2 or TRBV6-3 to TRBJ2-6, with a possible D match to TRBD1 (5 bases). In germline, CDR1 is MNHEY, CDR2 SVGEGT. CDR3 length: 21 amino acids. Trimming removed 5 bases from V and 1 base from J, with 27 bases in between. This CDR3 is CASSPPVLFRGYFSGANVLTF. In nucleotides, the CDR3 is TGTGCCAGCAGTCCCCCCGTTTTGTTTAGGGGCTATTTTTCTGGGGCCAACGTCCTGACTTTC.

This clonotype was detected many times. The chain has TRBV5-5 and TRBJ2-3; D unclear. Trimming took off 7 bases at V and 5 bases at J, with 5 bases between the two ends. Germline-derived CDR1 and CDR2 are SGHKS and YYEKEE (reference sequence). The length of the CDR3 is 10 residues. The CDR3 here is CASLGDTQYF. The CDR3 DNA reads as TGTGCCAGCCTGGGAGATACGCAGTATTTT. The full variable domain, in which reference TRBV5-5 and TRBJ2-3 provide the parts outside the CDR3, is DAGVTQSPTHLIKTRGQQVTLRCSPISGHKSVSWYQQVLGQGPQFIFQYYEKEERGRGNFPDRFSARQFPNYSSELNVNALLLGDSALYLCASLGDTQYFGPGTRLTVL.

This clonotype appeared a few times. V gene TRBV7-6 combines with J gene TRBJ1-1; no reliable D call. V shed 1 base and J shed 0 bases, with 9 bases lying between them. Germline loops: CDR1 SGHVS, CDR2 FNYEAQ. The CDR3 covers 15 residues. The CDR3 DNA sequence: TGTGCCAGCAGCTTAGTACCGTTTATGAACACTGAAGCTTTCTTT. Its translation is CASSLVPFMNTEAFF.

There are a few counts of this clonotype. The CDR3 DNA is TGTGCCAGCAGTCGAGACAGGGGGCGGACCGGGGAGCTGTTTTTT. Amino acids: CASSRDRGRTGELFF. The chain recombines TRBV7-9 with TRBJ2-2, with 10 positions matching TRBD1. The CDR3 extends over 15 amino acids. The germline gives CDR1 SEHNR, CDR2 FQNEAQ (reference sequence). The V segment lost 6 bases and the J segment 5 bases; nucleotides outside the gene matches: 6.